Described below is a single T cell receptor (beta chain) sequence and its context. The data were obtained in a study of blood T cell repertoires in COVID-19. Background on the study: Sites in the United States, Italy and Spain provided acute and convalescent COVID-19 samples. T cells, B-cell-depleted T cells, or PBMCs supplied cDNA or gDNA.

CDR1 is SEHNR and CDR2 is FQNEAQ in the germline V gene (reference sequence). This CDR3 has 12 residues. Trimming pared 5 bases from V and 7 bases from J, leaving 6 bases between. Authors' data handling: For nucleated cells, counts were estimated from reference gene primer amplification. TCRdb's copy holds only in-frame clones and misses some; the assay was immunoSEQ multiplex PCR. That table supplies the V and J calls and clone size; D and trimming were determined from the DNA. This table holds 200,000 to 250,000 clones, around 83% found once. The TCR comes from a man between 40 and 49 years old with acute or convalescent COVID-19. Sequencing used peripheral blood. The chain uses TRBV7-9 and TRBJ1-6; D not resolved. CDR3 nucleotides: TGTGCCAGCAGCGCCCAGAATTCACCCCTCCACTTT. This sequence encodes CASSAQNSPLHF.